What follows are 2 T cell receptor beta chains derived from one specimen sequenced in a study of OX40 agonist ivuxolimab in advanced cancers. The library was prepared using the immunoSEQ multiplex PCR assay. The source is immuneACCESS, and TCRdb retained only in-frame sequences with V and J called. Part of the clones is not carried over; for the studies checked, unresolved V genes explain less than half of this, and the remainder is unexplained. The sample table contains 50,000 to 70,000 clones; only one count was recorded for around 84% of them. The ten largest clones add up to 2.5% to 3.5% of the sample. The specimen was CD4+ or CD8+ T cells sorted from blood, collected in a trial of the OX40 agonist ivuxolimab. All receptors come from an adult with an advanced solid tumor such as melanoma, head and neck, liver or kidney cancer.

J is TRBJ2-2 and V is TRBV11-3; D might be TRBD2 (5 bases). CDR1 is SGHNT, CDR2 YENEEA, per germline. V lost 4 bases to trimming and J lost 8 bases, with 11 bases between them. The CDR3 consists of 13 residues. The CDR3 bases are TGTGCCAGCAGCTCTGGGGTAGCGGGGGAGCTGTTTTTT. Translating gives CASSSGVAGELFF.

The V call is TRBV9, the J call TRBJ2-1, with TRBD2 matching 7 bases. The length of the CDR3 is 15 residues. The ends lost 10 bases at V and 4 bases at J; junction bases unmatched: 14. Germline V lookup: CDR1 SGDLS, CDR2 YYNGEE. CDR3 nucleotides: TGTGCCCCAACTTCCGGGCTAGCGGCTTACAATGAGCAGTTCTTC. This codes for CAPTSGLAAYNEQFF.